These 30 T cell receptor beta chains originate from one sample sequenced in a study of CD8 T cells in ankylosing spondylitis. Each CDR3 protein gets one entry after TCRdb re-called the 5' RACE reads with MiXCR. The profile shows about 140,000 distinct CDR3 sequences, 7.5% to 9.5% of them singletons. Sequencing used synovial fluid, either unsorted or a sorted T cell fraction (not recorded which). These TCRs come from a male donor with ankylosing spondylitis.

This clonotype showed up many times. The chain couples TRBV20-1 to TRBJ1-2, with D unresolved. The CDR3 length is 12 residues. Germline-derived CDR1 and CDR2 are DFQATT and SNEGSKA (reference sequence). Between the trimmed V and J ends, which lost 0 bases and 4 bases, there was a span of 6 bases. CDR3 coding DNA: TGCAGTGCTAGAGATAACCTCTATGGCTACACCTTC. Translation: CSARDNLYGYTF.

This clonotype was observed a few times. The chain recombines TRBV7-8 with TRBJ2-3, with D hard to call. Trimming stripped 5 bases from V and 0 bases from J, with 9 bases between. CDR1 and CDR2 from the germline V gene are SGHVS and FQNEAQ. CDR3 length: 14 amino acids. The CDR3 reads CASSALASTDTQYF. The CDR3 coding sequence is TGTGCCAGCAGCGCCCTGGCGAGCACAGATACGCAGTATTTT. The full variable domain, its missing parts supplied by reference TRBV7-8 and TRBJ2-3, is GAGVSQSPRYKVAKRGQDVALRCDPISGHVSLFWYQQALGQGPEFLTYFQNEAQLDKSGLPSDRFFAERPEGSVSTLKIQRTQQEDSAVYLCASSALASTDTQYFGPGTRLTVL.

This clonotype was seen a few times. The V gene is TRBV7-9, the J gene TRBJ2-3; TRBD2 agrees at 11 bases. The germline V gene has CDR1 SEHNR and CDR2 FQNEAQ (reference sequence). The CDR3 is made up of 16 amino acids. The V and J ends lost 5 bases and 4 bases, in that order; junction bases with no gene match: 8. The CDR3 here is CASSPLAGGPADTQYF. CDR3 DNA sequence: TGTGCCAGCAGCCCTTTAGCGGGGGGGCCTGCAGATACGCAGTATTTT.

Ten or more counts support this clonotype. V and J are TRBV18 and TRBJ2-3; perhaps TRBD1 as D (6 bases). Germline V gives CDR1 KGHSH, CDR2 LQKENI. This CDR3 contains 16 residues. Trimming stripped 0 bases from V and 5 bases from J, with 15 bases between. The CDR3 sequence is CASSPPNRVGEDTQYF. Here the CDR3 DNA reads TGTGCCAGCTCACCACCGAACAGGGTCGGTGAAGATACGCAGTATTTT.

As to this clonotype: A much more abundant neighbour one base away suggests this may be a read error. The V call is TRBV20-1, the J call TRBJ2-1; no clear D gene. The CDR3 totals 14 residues. V dropped 5 bases and J dropped 3 bases, with 14 bases sitting between them. In germline, CDR1 is DFQATT, CDR2 SNEGSKA (reference sequence). The chain's CDR3 is CSAGVSTYYNEQFF. In DNA, the CDR3 is TGCAGTGCTGGGGTTTCCACTTACTACAATGAGCAGTTCTTC.

This clonotype was seen many times. The genes are TRBV2 and TRBJ1-4; D remains unclear. V was clipped by 1 base and J by 10 bases, with 4 bases between them. Germline assignment: CDR1 SNHLY and CDR2 FYNNEI. This CDR3 is 11 amino acids long. CDR3 residues: CASSEGAKLFF. The CDR3 DNA follows: TGTGCCAGCAGTGAAGGGGCAAAACTGTTTTTT.

This clonotype was recorded many times. This CDR3 is CASSASGGPQHF. DNA for the CDR3: TGTGCCAGCAGCGCCAGTGGGGGGCCCCAGCATTTT. The rearrangement links TRBV7-2 to TRBJ1-5, with D possibly being TRBD1 (5 bases). V lost 5 bases to trimming and J lost 9 bases, with 11 bases between them. This CDR3 is 12 amino acids long. Germline-derived CDR1 and CDR2 are SGHTA and FQGNSA.

This clonotype was counted at least ten times. The chain is built from TRBV2 and TRBJ2-2, with TRBD1 identical over 7 bases. The germline V gene encodes CDR1 SNHLY and CDR2 FYNNEI. The CDR3 runs 15 residues. The ends lost 4 bases at V and 4 bases at J; junction bases unmatched: 6. DNA of the CDR3: TGTGCCAGCAGTGCGACAGGGTTAGGCACCGGGGAGCTGTTTTTT. Translation: CASSATGLGTGELFF.

This clonotype was recorded many times. This chain joins TRBV2 and TRBJ1-5; D is uncertain. CDR3 length equals 12 residues. The germline V and J ends were trimmed by 8 bases and 0 bases, with 5 bases remaining between them. CDR1 SNHLY and CDR2 FYNNEI come from the germline V gene. The CDR3 DNA is TGTGCCAGCCAGACTAGCAATCAGCCCCAGCATTTT. The encoded protein is CASQTSNQPQHF.

This clonotype was seen at least ten times. This chain connects TRBV7-6 to TRBJ1-1, with D hard to call. Germline loops: CDR1 SGHVS, CDR2 FNYEAQ. CDR3 length: 15 amino acids. V lost 4 bases to trimming and J lost 1 base, with 13 bases between them. The CDR3 region is CASSSYADTNTEAFF. CDR3 bases: TGTGCCAGCAGCTCCTATGCAGACACGAACACTGAAGCTTTCTTT. Full variable domain (remainder filled in from reference TRBV7-6 and TRBJ1-1): GAGVSQSPRYKVTKRGQDVALRCDPISGHVSLYWYRQALGQGPEFLTYFNYEAQQDKSGLPNDRFSAERPEGSISTLTIQRTEQRDSAMYRCASSSYADTNTEAFFGQGTRLTVV.

In this sample, this clonotype turned up many times. The chain has TRBV9 and TRBJ2-1; D possibly corresponds to TRBD1 (7 bases). The CDR3 extends over 16 amino acids. Trimming removed 0 bases at V and 4 bases at J, with 14 bases between. Germline V gene data show CDR1 as SGDLS and CDR2 as YYNGEE. CDR3 sequence (DNA): TGTGCCAGCAGCGTAGCGGGGGACAGCGGATACAATGAGCAGTTCTTC. Translating it yields CASSVAGDSGYNEQFF.

This clonotype has more than one count but fewer than ten. The rearrangement uses TRBV12-3 or TRBV12-4 and TRBJ2-2; maybe TRBD2 (5 bases). Trimming removed 7 bases from V and 5 bases from J, with 17 bases in between. The CDR3 runs to 15 residues. The CDR3 region has the DNA TGTGCCAGCACCGAGTTCGGGGTTGAAACCGGGGAGCTGTTTTTT. Its translation: CASTEFGVETGELFF.

At least ten counts were recorded for this clonotype. The chain is built from TRBV7-6 and TRBJ2-3; TRBD2 matches at 11 bases. The CDR3 sequence is 16 residues long. The J segment lost 1 base and the V segment lost 5 bases, leaving 5 bases of the junction unmatched. Looked up from germline, CDR1 is SGHVS and CDR2 is FNYEAQ. In DNA form, the CDR3 reads TGTGCCAGCAGCCATGGGACTAGCGGTGGCACAGATACGCAGTATTTT. Its protein is CASSHGTSGGTDTQYF.

The chain has TRBV7-2 and TRBJ1-1, with 9 bases fitting TRBD1. Unmatched junction bases numbered 12, after V lost 5 bases and J lost 5 bases. The CDR3 has 16 amino acids. In germline, CDR1 is SGHTA, CDR2 FQGNSA. The CDR3 loop is CASSPKATGGWTEAFF. As DNA, the CDR3 is TGTGCCAGCAGCCCGAAAGCGACAGGGGGTTGGACTGAAGCTTTCTTT. Complete variable domain (other parts from reference TRBV7-2 and TRBJ1-1): GAGVSQSPSNKVTEKGKDVELRCDPISGHTALYWYRQSLGQGLEFLIYFQGNSAPDKSGLPSDRFSAERTGGSVSTLTIQRTQQEDSAVYLCASSPKATGGWTEAFFGQGTRLTVV.

The gene calls are TRBV6-2 or TRBV6-3 and TRBJ2-5; D is tentatively TRBD1 or TRBD2 (5 bases each). This CDR3 has 15 residues. Trimming stripped 5 bases from V and 2 bases from J, with 15 bases between. Germline CDR1 and CDR2: MNHEY and SVGEGT. The CDR3 coding sequence is TGTGCCAGCAGTGACCACCCGGGGCGGCAAGAGACCCAGTACTTC. Translated, it gives CASSDHPGRQETQYF.

The chain has TRBV11-2 and TRBJ1-2, with D tentatively TRBD1 (6 bases). The V gene's germline CDR1 is SGHAT and CDR2 FQNNGV. The CDR3 length is 15 residues. V lost 5 bases, J lost 0 bases, and 13 bases lay in between. As DNA, the CDR3 is TGTGCCAGCAGCCTTACAGGGAGGGCTAACTATGGCTACACCTTC. Translated, it gives CASSLTGRANYGYTF.

This clonotype was observed a few times. The chain recombines TRBV6-6 with TRBJ1-3, with D maybe TRBD1 (6 bases). CDR1 is MNHNY, CDR2 SVGAGI, per germline (reference sequence). The CDR3 runs to 12 residues. Trimming shortened V by 4 bases and J by 7 bases, and 8 bases separated the two germline ends. CDR3 DNA: TGTGCCAGCAGTTTCCAGGGGAACACCATATATTTT. Translated: CASSFQGNTIYF.

In its sample, this clonotype was seen a few times. The gene calls are TRBV20-1 and TRBJ2-7; 10 bases agree with TRBD2. The V gene's germline CDR1 is DFQATT and CDR2 SNEGSKA (reference sequence). With 5 bases clipped from V and 6 bases from J, the junction kept 10 bases outside the gene matches. The CDR3 extends over 14 amino acids. CDR3 nucleotide sequence: TGCAGTGCTGCAAAAAGCGGGAGGGCCGCCGAGCAGTACTTC. Encoded protein: CSAAKSGRAAEQYF.

This chain connects TRBV9 to TRBJ2-3; 7 bases map to TRBD1. CDR1 SGDLS and CDR2 YYNGEE come from the germline V gene. The trim removed 1 base at V and 2 bases at J, leaving 4 bases unmatched. The CDR3 loop spans 15 amino acids. This CDR3 is CASSVQDRATDTQYF. The CDR3, as DNA: TGTGCCAGCAGCGTACAAGACAGGGCCACAGATACGCAGTATTTT.

In this sample, this clonotype turned up a few times. The V call is TRBV10-3, the J call TRBJ1-6; TRBD1 matches 8 bases. CDR1 and CDR2 from the germline V gene are ENHRY and SYGVKD. The trim removed 5 bases at V and 5 bases at J, leaving 5 bases unmatched. CDR3 length: 15 amino acids. CDR3 residues: CAISTEQGDNSPLHF. CDR3 in DNA: TGTGCCATCAGTACCGAACAGGGGGATAATTCACCCCTCCACTTT.

This clonotype was counted ten times or more. V usage is TRBV5-1 and J usage is TRBJ1-2; 8 nucleotides agree with TRBD1. V shed 5 bases, J shed 6 bases, and the junction held 6 bases outside the gene matches. The CDR3 is made up of 13 amino acids. From germline, CDR1 is SGHRS and CDR2 YFSETQ. CDR3 region: CASSSGTGDGYTF. CDR3 nucleotides: TGCGCCAGCAGTTCTGGGACAGGAGATGGCTACACCTTC.

This clonotype came up many times. V gene TRBV20-1 combines with J gene TRBJ2-1, with 11 bases fitting TRBD2. The length of the CDR3 is 14 residues. The V segment lost 6 bases and the J segment 6 bases; nucleotides outside the gene matches: 7. Germline V lookup: CDR1 DFQATT, CDR2 SNEGSKA (reference sequence). This chain's CDR3 is CSASASGRRNEQFF. The CDR3 region has the DNA TGCAGTGCGTCTGCTAGCGGGAGGCGCAATGAGCAGTTCTTC.

This clonotype was observed at least ten times. The rearrangement uses TRBV5-1 and TRBJ2-3; D might be TRBD1 (6 bases). V lost 2 bases and J 1 base, leaving 11 bases between the germline ends. Germline CDR1 SGHRS, CDR2 YFSETQ. This CDR3 comprises 15 residues. As DNA, the CDR3 is TGCGCCAGCAGCTTTACAGGGACCGGCACAGATACGCAGTATTTT. The encoded protein is CASSFTGTGTDTQYF.

V usage is TRBV6-1 and J usage is TRBJ2-7; no reliable D call. From germline, CDR1 is MNHNS and CDR2 SASEGT. Trimming left V 6 bases short and J 2 bases short, with 17 bases between. CDR3 length equals 15 residues. The CDR3 DNA reads as TGTGCCAGCAGCAGACTCCCGAAGTTAACCTACGAGCAGTACTTC. Translation gives CASSRLPKLTYEQYF.

Ten or more counts support this clonotype. The rearrangement links TRBV18 to TRBJ2-1; TRBD1 is a possible D gene (6 bases). The CDR3 is 13 residues long. Germline CDR1 and CDR2: KGHSH and LQKENI. Trimming stripped 3 bases from V and 4 bases from J, with 7 bases between. The CDR3, as DNA: TGTGCCAGCTCACCGCAGGGGTACAATGAGCAGTTCTTC. Its translation: CASSPQGYNEQFF.

This clonotype was counted ten times or more. The chain recombines TRBV5-1 with TRBJ2-7, with D tentatively TRBD1 (6 bases). V lost 0 bases, J lost 6 bases, and 16 bases lay in between. The germline V gene encodes CDR1 SGHRS and CDR2 YFSETQ. CDR3 length: 15 amino acids. In nucleotides, the CDR3 is TGCGCCAGCAGCTTGGCCCCGGGACATGATCCCGAGCAGTACTTC. Its translation is CASSLAPGHDPEQYF.

The chain uses TRBV12-3 or TRBV12-4 and TRBJ2-2; TRBD1 matches at 10 bases. Losses at the gene ends were 6 bases for V and 5 bases for J; bases not matched to a gene: 9. The CDR3 runs to 16 residues. The CDR3 spells CASRGSDRGVTGELFF. Written as DNA, the CDR3 is TGTGCCAGCAGGGGATCGGACAGGGGGGTAACCGGGGAGCTGTTTTTT.

The chain is built from TRBV20-1 and TRBJ1-3; 9 bases map to TRBD1. There are 14 residues in the CDR3. With V trimmed by 6 bases and J by 3 bases, 6 bases remained unmatched. Germline V gene sequence: CDR1 DFQATT, CDR2 SNEGSKA (reference sequence). CDR3 sequence reads: CSARDRAGGNTIYF. CDR3 DNA: TGCAGTGCCCGGGACAGGGCAGGTGGAAACACCATATATTTT.

Ten or more counts support this clonotype. CDR3: CAISGPGQGSYEQYF. CDR3 bases: TGTGCCATCAGTGGGCCGGGACAGGGGTCCTACGAGCAGTACTTC. The chain combines TRBV10-3 with TRBJ2-7, with 10 bases that match TRBD1. The CDR3 consists of 15 residues. Trimming removed 4 bases from V and 1 base from J; junction bases left unmatched: 4. CDR1 and CDR2 (germline): ENHRY, SYGVKD.

In its sample, this clonotype was seen many times. The chain couples TRBV5-1 to TRBJ1-1, with a possible D match to TRBD1 (6 bases). Per germline, CDR1 SGHRS and CDR2 YFSETQ. V lost 2 bases and J lost 4, with 12 bases in between. CDR3 length: 14 residues. The CDR3 protein is CASSFQGHVTEAFF. CDR3 DNA: TGCGCCAGCAGCTTCCAGGGGCACGTCACTGAAGCTTTCTTT.